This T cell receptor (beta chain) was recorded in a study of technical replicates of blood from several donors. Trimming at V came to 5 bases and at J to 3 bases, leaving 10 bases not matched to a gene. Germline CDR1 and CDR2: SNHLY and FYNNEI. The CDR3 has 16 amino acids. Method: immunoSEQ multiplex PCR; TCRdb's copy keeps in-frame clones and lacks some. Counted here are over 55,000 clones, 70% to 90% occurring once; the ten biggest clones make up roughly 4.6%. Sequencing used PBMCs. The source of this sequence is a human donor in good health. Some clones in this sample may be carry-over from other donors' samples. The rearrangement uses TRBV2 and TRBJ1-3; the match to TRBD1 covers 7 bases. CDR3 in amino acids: CASSKTDRVNGNTIYF. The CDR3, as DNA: TGTGCCAGCAGTAAAACCGACAGGGTAAATGGAAACACCATATATTTT.